Below are 27 T cell receptor beta chains sequenced from a single sample in a study of cytomegalovirus exposure and HLA in healthy donors. Researchers ran the PCR with 60 Vbeta and 13 Jbeta primers. Profiled with immunoSEQ multiplex PCR; TCRdb holds only in-frame clones, not every one. The sample lists about 220,000 clones, 75% to 90% seen once, with roughly 0.71% in the top ten. The sequencing sample was made of PBMCs. Source of these receptors: a boy aged 2-9 years in good health and CMV-seronegative.

The chain has TRBV11-2 and TRBJ2-6; 8 positions match TRBD2. V gave up 1 base and J gave up 0 bases; unmatched junction bases: 8. The CDR3 loop spans 19 amino acids. CDR1 and CDR2 (germline): SGHAT, FQNNGV. CDR3 amino acids: CASSLGRTSKFSGANVLTF. CDR3 DNA: TGTGCCAGCAGCTTAGGGCGGACTAGCAAATTCTCTGGGGCCAACGTCCTGACTTTC.

V is TRBV29-1 and J is TRBJ2-7, with D unresolved. The CDR3 loop spans 14 amino acids. The germline V gene encodes CDR1 SQVTM and CDR2 ANQGSEA. V was clipped by 6 bases and J by 0 bases, with 15 bases between them. The CDR3 loop reads CSVETHFGSYEQYF. The CDR3 nucleotides read TGCAGCGTAGAGACACACTTCGGCTCCTACGAGCAGTACTTC.

The chain has TRBV7-9 and TRBJ1-2, with TRBD1 matching over 8 bases. Germline CDR1 SEHNR, CDR2 FQNEAQ (reference sequence). Trimming cost V 1 base and J 8 bases; bases outside gene matches: 6. The CDR3 has 14 amino acids. The CDR3 protein is CASSLGQGARGYTF. The CDR3 bases are TGTGCCAGCAGCTTAGGCCAGGGGGCGCGGGGCTACACCTTC.

This chain connects TRBV6-6 to TRBJ1-2; the match to TRBD1 covers 12 bases. The CDR3 covers 14 residues. Germline-derived CDR1 and CDR2 are MNHNY and SVGAGI (reference sequence). V dropped 2 bases and J dropped 8; count of bases not matched to a gene: 3. This chain's CDR3 is CASSYGTGGAGYTF. In DNA form, the CDR3 reads TGTGCCAGCAGTTACGGGACAGGGGGCGCGGGCTACACCTTC.

The chain joins TRBV5-1 to TRBJ2-7; TRBD2 matches at 7 bases. V was pared by 0 bases and J by 0 bases, with 6 bases of the junction left unmatched. Per germline, CDR1 SGHRS and CDR2 YFSETQ. The CDR3 consists of 16 residues. The CDR3 region is CASSLGGGSSSYEQYF. In DNA, the CDR3 is TGCGCCAGCAGCTTGGGGGGAGGGTCAAGCTCCTACGAGCAGTACTTC.

This chain joins TRBV2 and TRBJ1-2; 8 bases match TRBD1. Germline assignment: CDR1 SNHLY and CDR2 FYNNEI. J was trimmed by 4 bases and V by 4 bases; bases with no gene match: 5. The CDR3 sequence is 14 residues long. The CDR3 nucleotides are TGTGCCAGCAGTGTGCCCGGGACAGGCTATGGCTACACCTTC. Translated, it gives CASSVPGTGYGYTF.

The rearrangement uses TRBV5-1 and TRBJ2-5, with D perhaps matching TRBD1 (7 bases). This CDR3 is 16 amino acids long. Germline V gene data show CDR1 as SGHRS and CDR2 as YFSETQ. V lost 4 bases, J lost 2 bases, and 18 bases lay in between. The CDR3 reads CASSQEGAGFQETQYF. The CDR3 DNA follows: TGCGCCAGCAGCCAGGAGGGGGCTGGATTTCAAGAGACCCAGTACTTC.

The chain links TRBV5-1 to TRBJ2-7; TRBD2 matches 7 bases. Germline assignment: CDR1 SGHRS and CDR2 YFSETQ. CDR3 length equals 15 residues. V trimming: 3 bases; J trimming: 0 bases; junction bases outside the gene matches: 6. This CDR3 is CASSSGSGPSYEQYF. CDR3 bases: TGCGCCAGCAGCTCCGGTAGCGGGCCCTCCTACGAGCAGTACTTC.

J is TRBJ1-1 and V is TRBV9, with D hard to call. The germline CDR1 and CDR2 sequences are SGDLS and YYNGEE. The CDR3 runs to 12 residues. Trimming left V 0 bases short and J 8 bases short, with 8 bases between. CDR3 in amino acids: CASSVGGSEAFF. The CDR3 DNA reads TGTGCCAGCAGCGTAGGCGGCTCCGAAGCTTTCTTT.

The chain combines TRBV6-1 with TRBJ1-1; D uncertain. Trimming pared 0 bases from V and 0 bases from J, leaving 11 bases between. In germline, CDR1 is MNHNS, CDR2 SASEGT. This CDR3 contains 16 residues. The CDR3 DNA reads as TGTGCCAGCAGTGAAGCTCGGAGGGCGATGAACACTGAAGCTTTCTTT. Amino acids: CASSEARRAMNTEAFF.

The chain carries TRBV29-1 and TRBJ2-1; 8 nucleotides match TRBD1. The CDR3 consists of 14 residues. Germline CDR1 and CDR2: SQVTM and ANQGSEA. V dropped 5 bases and J dropped 8; count of bases not matched to a gene: 11. As DNA, the CDR3 is TGCAGCGTTTTAGGGCAGGGGGCAATCTATGAGCAGTTCTTC. Translated, it gives CSVLGQGAIYEQFF.

The chain links TRBV6-5 to TRBJ2-1; no reliable D call. Germline V CDR1 and CDR2: MNHEY, SVGAGI. The CDR3 contains 15 residues. Deletions cut 5 bases from V and 0 bases from J, with 11 bases between. CDR3 sequence reads: CASSHLTVSYNEQFF. For the CDR3, the DNA is TGTGCCAGCAGTCACCTAACAGTCTCCTACAATGAGCAGTTCTTC.

The genes are TRBV7-2 and TRBJ2-2, with 9 bases that match TRBD2. CDR3 size: 16 residues. CDR1 and CDR2 from the germline V gene are SGHTA and FQGNSA. Losses at the gene ends were 5 bases for V and 6 bases for J; bases not matched to a gene: 10. The CDR3 region is CASSPLAGVAPGELFF. CDR3 sequence (DNA): TGTGCCAGCAGCCCCTTAGCGGGAGTCGCTCCCGGGGAGCTGTTTTTT.

This clone was seen once. V and J are TRBV5-1 and TRBJ1-1; D unresolved. CDR3 length: 13 amino acids. Germline loops: CDR1 SGHRS, CDR2 YFSETQ. Trimming removed 0 bases from V and 5 bases from J, with 8 bases in between. CDR3 sequence reads: CASSLDGETEAFF. As DNA, the CDR3 is TGCGCCAGCAGCTTGGACGGGGAGACTGAAGCTTTCTTT.

This rearrangement joins TRBV21-1 to TRBJ2-7; the D call of TRBD2 is as the table states it, not checked on the DNA. TRBV21-1 is flagged as a pseudogene. This CDR3 is 15 amino acids long. The CDR3, as DNA: TGTGCCAGCAGCAACAGGACTAGGTGGACCTACGAGCAGTACTTC. As protein: CASSNRTRWTYEQYF.

The chain carries TRBV30 and TRBJ1-4; a possible D gene is TRBD1 (6 bases). The CDR3 runs to 13 residues. Trimming shortened V by 7 bases and J by 5 bases, and 14 bases separated the two germline ends. Germline-derived CDR1 and CDR2 are GTSNPN and SVGIG (reference sequence). CDR3 in amino acids: CASLGQTNEKLFF. DNA for the CDR3: TGTGCCTCTCTCGGACAGACCAATGAAAAACTGTTTTTT.

The chain links TRBV6-6 to TRBJ2-2, with 9 bases lining up with TRBD1. The germline V gene has CDR1 MNHNY and CDR2 SVGAGI (reference sequence). This CDR3 contains 15 residues. The V gene end was trimmed by 5 bases and the J gene end by 3 bases; junction bases not matched to a gene: 4. The CDR3 DNA sequence: TGTGCCAGCAGTGGGGACAGGGCTTACACCGGGGAGCTGTTTTTT. It translates to CASSGDRAYTGELFF.

The chain uses TRBV19 and TRBJ2-2, with TRBD2 matching over 7 bases. Trimming took 3 bases from V and 3 from J; bases not matched to a gene: 10. This CDR3 region has 17 residues. Germline CDR1 is LNHDA and CDR2 is SQIVND (reference sequence). CDR3 nucleotide sequence: TGTGCCAGTAGTATGCCAGGCTGGGCGGGGGACACCGGGGAGCTGTTTTTT. Translated: CASSMPGWAGDTGELFF.

The chain is built from TRBV6-1 and TRBJ1-4; a possible D gene is TRBD1 (5 bases). The CDR3 length is 14 residues. Trimming removed 4 bases at V and 8 bases at J, with 14 bases between. In germline, CDR1 is MNHNS, CDR2 SASEGT. DNA for the CDR3: TGTGCCAGCAGTGGACAGTCCGGGAGGGAAAAACTGTTTTTT. Protein product: CASSGQSGREKLFF.

The chain combines TRBV4-1 with TRBJ2-5, with D perhaps matching TRBD1 (6 bases). Trimming took 3 bases from V and 3 from J, leaving 14 bases between them. CDR1 and CDR2 from the germline V gene are MGHRA and YSYEKL. CDR3 length: 15 amino acids. CDR3 DNA sequence: TGCGCCAGCAGCCACACCGGGACAACTGAAGAGACCCAGTACTTC. It yields the protein CASSHTGTTEETQYF.

Points on this clone: The DNA is left out, because the CDR3 cannot be placed on it with certainty; the CDR3 is given as TCRdb lists it. V is TRBV13 and J is TRBJ1-6; TRBD1 is the table's D call, not checked against the DNA. The germline gives CDR1 PRHDT, CDR2 FYEKMQ (reference sequence). The CDR3 comprises 15 residues, both ends counted. The CDR3: CASSSSTGGNSPLHF.

The chain uses TRBV11-2 and TRBJ2-1; 14 bases agree with TRBD2. Trimming at V came to 5 bases and at J to 8 bases, leaving 11 bases not matched to a gene. Germline-derived CDR1 and CDR2 are SGHAT and FQNNGV. This CDR3 has 17 amino acids. This chain's CDR3 is CASSLRLAGGPGDEQFF. CDR3 DNA sequence: TGTGCCAGCAGCCTTAGACTAGCGGGAGGGCCCGGTGATGAGCAGTTCTTC.

The chain uses TRBV30 and TRBJ1-2; 7 bases line up with TRBD1. Per the germline V gene, CDR1 is GTSNPN and CDR2 is SVGIG (reference sequence). Unmatched junction bases numbered 5, after V lost 5 bases and J lost 8 bases. The CDR3 runs 11 residues. CDR3 region: CAWEGAGGYTF. CDR3 sequence (DNA): TGTGCCTGGGAGGGGGCGGGAGGCTACACCTTC.

The V call is TRBV12-5, the J call TRBJ1-3, with 7 nucleotides matching TRBD1. Germline assignment: CDR1 LGHNT and CDR2 FRNRAP. The CDR3 is 16 amino acids. V trimming: 4 bases; J trimming: 0 bases; junction bases outside the gene matches: 6. In DNA form, the CDR3 reads TGTGCTAGTGGTTCTGGACAGGCGCTCTCTGGAAACACCATATATTTT. This sequence encodes CASGSGQALSGNTIYF.

This sequence joins TRBV5-6 and TRBJ2-4; 11 nucleotides agree with TRBD2. CDR1 is SGHDT, CDR2 YYEEEE, per germline. The length of the CDR3 is 18 residues. V dropped 1 base and J dropped 0; count of bases not matched to a gene: 6. The CDR3 DNA reads as TGTGCCAGCAGCTTGCCTAGCGGGAGGACCACAGCCAAAAACATTCAGTACTTC. The encoded protein is CASSLPSGRTTAKNIQYF.

The chain carries TRBV13 and TRBJ2-1, with 11 bases aligning to TRBD2. The length of the CDR3 is 15 residues. The germline gives CDR1 PRHDT, CDR2 FYEKMQ (reference sequence). V dropped 0 bases and J dropped 8; count of bases not matched to a gene: 3. CDR3 DNA: TGTGCCAGCAGCTTAGGCCTAGCGGGAGGCTATGAGCAGTTCTTC. It encodes CASSLGLAGGYEQFF.

The chain links TRBV15 to TRBJ2-1; perhaps TRBD2 as D (5 bases). This CDR3 has 15 residues. V lost 1 base to trimming and J lost 6 bases, with 13 bases between them. Germline loops: CDR1 LNHNV, CDR2 YYDKDF (reference sequence). The CDR3 nucleotides read TGTGCCACCAGCAGAGTGGCGGACTCCATCAATGAGCAGTTCTTC. This encodes CATSRVADSINEQFF.